The present T cell receptor (beta chain) was sequenced within a study of patients and donors after allogeneic stem cell transplantation. V lost 10 bases, J lost 3 bases, and 4 bases lay in between. The CDR3 length is 10 residues. CDR1 is ENHRY, CDR2 SYGVKD, per germline. TCRdb ran MiXCR on the RT-PCR reads and lists one entry per CDR3 protein. The table shows around 150,000 distinct CDR3 sequences, with about 40% occurring only once. V is TRBV10-3 and J is TRBJ1-5, with D unclear. This clonotype was sampled from a human donor who was either an allogeneic HSCT recipient or a stem cell or donor lymphocyte infusion donor (not recorded which). It is not recorded whose cells these are; they may come from a transplant donor. The specimen was blood, either unsorted or a sorted T cell fraction (not recorded which). CDR3 protein: CANLNQPQHF. For the CDR3, the DNA is TGTGCCAACCTCAATCAGCCCCAGCATTTT.